Below, 21 T cell receptor beta chains from the same sample are listed, as sequenced in a study of shared clonotypes between healthy human individuals. Sequenced by immunoSEQ multiplex PCR; TCRdb stores in-frame clones only, minus some. The data show 550,000 to 800,000 clones, less than 85% seen once. Source material: memory CD4+ T cells sorted from blood. Subset indicated: CD45RA-negative fraction. Every receptor here comes from a woman younger than 45 in good health.

The chain has TRBV6-1 and TRBJ2-7; TRBD2 matches 12 bases. This CDR3 spans 14 amino acids. J gave up 5 bases and V 5 bases, and 4 bases lay outside the gene matches. The germline gives CDR1 MNHNS, CDR2 SASEGT. CDR3 loop: CASSKTSGSNEQYF. The CDR3 DNA follows: TGTGCCAGCAGTAAGACTAGCGGGAGCAACGAGCAGTACTTC.

This clone was found once. The chain has TRBV28 and TRBJ1-2, with D maybe TRBD1 (5 bases). The V gene lost 3 bases and the J gene lost 12 bases, with 17 bases spanning the gap. Germline lookup yields CDR1 MDHEN and CDR2 SYDVKM. CDR3 length: 13 amino acids. CDR3 DNA sequence: TGTGCCAGCAGTTTCGGGACTGGGAGGGACCACACCTTC. Protein sequence: CASSFGTGRDHTF.

The rearrangement uses TRBV7-9 and TRBJ1-4, with D hard to call. The V end lost 6 bases, the J end lost 8 bases, and 22 bases lay between the germline ends. From germline, CDR1 is SEHNR and CDR2 FQNEAQ (reference sequence). CDR3 length: 16 residues. CDR3 coding DNA: TGTGCCAGCAGATCATCGGTAGGGCCTGGACGGGAAAAACTGTTTTTT. Its protein is CASRSSVGPGREKLFF.

This clone appeared a single time. The chain links TRBV15 to TRBJ1-1; 10 positions agree with TRBD1. The CDR3 is 15 amino acids. CDR1 LNHNV and CDR2 YYDKDF come from the germline V gene (reference sequence). After removal of 5 bases from V and 0 bases from J, the junction contained 3 bases not matched to a gene. CDR3: CATSGDRGVNTEAFF. The CDR3 DNA follows: TGTGCCACCAGCGGGGACAGGGGCGTGAACACTGAAGCTTTCTTT.

The rearrangement uses TRBV18 and TRBJ1-1; D unclear. Germline V gene data show CDR1 as KGHSH and CDR2 as LQKENI. The ends were cut back, 6 bases at V and 4 bases at J, with 15 bases in the middle. The CDR3 length is 14 residues. The CDR3 region is CASSLEEAVTEAFF. CDR3 nucleotides: TGTGCCAGCTCCCTTGAGGAGGCCGTCACTGAAGCTTTCTTT.

The chain employs TRBV29-1 and TRBJ1-1, with D maybe TRBD1 (6 bases). Looked up from germline, CDR1 is SQVTM and CDR2 is ANQGSEA. This CDR3 contains 14 residues. Trimming took off 6 bases at V and 0 bases at J, with 14 bases between the two ends. CDR3 region: CSVASRGLNTEAFF. CDR3 sequence (DNA): TGCAGCGTCGCCTCCAGGGGATTGAACACTGAAGCTTTCTTT.

This chain uses TRBV18 with TRBJ2-3, with unresolved D. This CDR3 region has 13 residues. The ends were cut back, 0 bases at V and 6 bases at J, with 7 bases in the middle. The germline CDR1 and CDR2 sequences are KGHSH and LQKENI. The CDR3 coding sequence is TGTGCCAGCTCACCACCGGAATTGGATACGCAGTATTTT. Protein: CASSPPELDTQYF.

This clone was seen many times. Distinct nucleotide sequences in the sample also encode this CDR3. This chain uses TRBV19 with TRBJ2-5; no firm D call. The V gene's germline CDR1 is LNHDA and CDR2 SQIVND (reference sequence). This CDR3 region has 13 residues. Trimming removed 3 bases at V and 1 base at J, with 6 bases between. This CDR3 is CASSIGGQETQYF. The CDR3 nucleotides read TGTGCCAGTAGTATCGGCGGCCAAGAGACCCAGTACTTC.

The chain carries TRBV7-8 and TRBJ1-2; D might be TRBD1 (5 bases). The CDR3 covers 15 residues. Germline loops: CDR1 SGHVS, CDR2 FQNEAQ. The V gene lost 0 bases and the J gene lost 4 bases, with 12 bases spanning the gap. CDR3 coding DNA: TGTGCCAGCAGCTTAGCTTCGGGACTTACCTATGGCTACACCTTC. This codes for CASSLASGLTYGYTF.

The chain joins TRBV7-6 to TRBJ1-5; D gene unclear. The CDR3 has 13 amino acids. Germline V gene data show CDR1 as SGHVS and CDR2 as FNYEAQ. The germline V and J ends were trimmed by 4 bases and 7 bases, with 11 bases remaining between them. CDR3 coding DNA: TGTGCCAGCAGCTCAGCAGGAGGGCAGCCCCAGCATTTT. Translation: CASSSAGGQPQHF.

For this clone: The limits of the CDR3 on the DNA are not certain, so only TCRdb's listed CDR3 is given. The chain has TRBV9 and TRBJ2-1. The germline gives CDR1 SGDLS, CDR2 YYNGEE. Termini included, the CDR3 measures 13 amino acids. The CDR3: CASSVGFGTAPFF.

V usage is TRBV5-6 and J usage is TRBJ2-7, with 9 bases aligning to TRBD2. Germline CDR1 reads SGHDT; CDR2 reads YYEEEE. The CDR3 covers 15 residues. V lost 4 bases, J lost 3 bases, and 8 bases stayed unmatched. In nucleotides, the CDR3 is TGTGCCAGCAGCCGCGGGACTAGCTACTTCTACGAGCAGTACTTC. It codes for CASSRGTSYFYEQYF. Full variable domain (missing parts from reference TRBV5-6 and TRBJ2-7): DAGVTQSPTHLIKTRGQQVTLRCSPKSGHDTVSWYQQALGQGPQFIFQYYEEEERQRGNFPDRFSGHQFPNYSSELNVNALLLGDSALYLCASSRGTSYFYEQYFGPGTRLTVT.

The chain links TRBV6-5 to TRBJ2-7; D unclear. Trimming took 0 bases from V and 3 from J, leaving 6 bases between them. CDR1 is MNHEY and CDR2 is SVGAGI in the germline V gene. The CDR3 loop spans 13 amino acids. CDR3 loop: CASSYSIDYEQYF. The CDR3 region has the DNA TGTGCCAGCAGTTACTCGATTGACTACGAGCAGTACTTC.

The J gene is TRBJ1-2, the V gene TRBV28; D not certain. Trimming removed 5 bases from V and 2 bases from J, with 12 bases in between. CDR1 and CDR2 (germline): MDHEN, SYDVKM. The CDR3 covers 14 residues. The DNA for the CDR3 is TGTGCCAGCAGTCCCCGATTACAGAACTATGGCTACACCTTC. This sequence encodes CASSPRLQNYGYTF.

The DNA for the CDR3 is TGTGCCAGCTCTATGCGACTAGCAGGATCAAATGAGCAGTTCTTC. This codes for CASSMRLAGSNEQFF. This chain connects TRBV7-9 to TRBJ2-1, with 7 bases that match TRBD2. This CDR3 comprises 15 residues. The J segment lost 7 bases and the V segment lost 8 bases, leaving 14 bases of the junction unmatched. Germline V gene sequence: CDR1 SEHNR, CDR2 FQNEAQ (reference sequence).

The chain has TRBV7-9 and TRBJ1-1; a possible D gene is TRBD1 (6 bases). The CDR3 loop spans 16 amino acids. Trimming pared 5 bases from V and 0 bases from J, leaving 16 bases between. Germline lookup yields CDR1 SEHNR and CDR2 FQNEAQ (reference sequence). Here the CDR3 DNA reads TGTGCCAGCAGCCCCCTCGCGGGACAATTGAACACTGAAGCTTTCTTT. Its protein is CASSPLAGQLNTEAFF.

The J gene is TRBJ2-7, the V gene TRBV27; 12 positions match TRBD2. The V gene's germline CDR1 is MNHEY and CDR2 SMNVEV (reference sequence). The CDR3 covers 14 residues. Trimming took 4 bases from V and 3 from J; bases not matched to a gene: 1. The CDR3 nucleotides read TGTGCCAGCAGTTGGACTAGCGGGATCTACGAGCAGTACTTC. Translation gives CASSWTSGIYEQYF.

The V call is TRBV19, the J call TRBJ1-5; D uncertain. The germline V gene encodes CDR1 LNHDA and CDR2 SQIVND (reference sequence). The length of the CDR3 is 13 residues. With 4 bases removed from V and 1 base from J, the gap between germline ends came to 5 bases. CDR3 protein: CASSSLSNQPQHF. CDR3 nucleotides: TGTGCCAGTAGTAGCCTAAGCAATCAGCCCCAGCATTTT.

The chain couples TRBV11-1 to TRBJ1-1; weak D call: TRBD1 (5 bases). CDR1 SGHAT and CDR2 FQDESV come from the germline V gene (reference sequence). Trimming pared 6 bases from V and 10 bases from J, leaving 18 bases between. The CDR3 is 13 residues long. CDR3 protein: CASRDNTGGRAFF. The CDR3 DNA follows: TGTGCCAGCAGGGATAATACGGGGGGGAGAGCTTTCTTT.

Concerning this clone itself: Germline and junction disagree at one end, which may indicate a read error. V is TRBV5-1 and J is TRBJ2-7; D unclear. The V gene's germline CDR1 is SGHRS and CDR2 YFSETQ. This CDR3 contains 13 residues. The CDR3 loop reads CASSGLVGSALHF. The CDR3 DNA sequence: TGCGCCAGCAGCGGTTTAGTTGGCTCAGCATTGCACTTC.

This clone was detected only a few times. The chain carries TRBV7-8 and TRBJ1-2; D gene unclear. Germline V lookup: CDR1 SGHVS, CDR2 FQNEAQ. This CDR3 contains 15 residues. V was shortened by 2 bases and J by 4 bases, with 14 bases between the two germline ends. The CDR3, as DNA: TGTGCCAGCAGCTTATCAGGTAGCCTGAGCTATGGCTACACCTTC. Its protein product is CASSLSGSLSYGYTF. The full variable domain, completed using reference TRBV7-8 and TRBJ1-2, is GAGVSQSPRYKVAKRGQDVALRCDPISGHVSLFWYQQALGQGPEFLTYFQNEAQLDKSGLPSDRFFAERPEGSVSTLKIQRTQQEDSAVYLCASSLSGSLSYGYTFGSGTRLTVV.